Following are 19 T cell receptor beta chains from one sample sequenced in a study of T cell responses to AZD1222 COVID-19 vaccine. The method was immunoSEQ multiplex PCR; TCRdb's version includes in-frame clones alone and lacks a portion of them. The table shows about 80,000 clones, with roughly 88% occurring only once. Source: peripheral blood, taken 28 days after the second AZD1222 dose. These receptors came from an adult who received the AZD1222 COVID-19 vaccine.

The J gene is TRBJ1-2, the V gene TRBV29-1; D gene ambiguous. Germline CDR1 is SQVTM and CDR2 is ANQGSEA. The CDR3 runs 12 residues. The germline V and J ends were trimmed by 3 bases and 3 bases, with 8 bases remaining between them. The CDR3 nucleotides read TGCAGCGTTGACCCTATCGACTATGGCTACACCTTC. Its translation is CSVDPIDYGYTF.

CDR3 bases: TGTGCCAGCAGCTTAGATATCGGCTACGAGCAGTACTTC. It codes for CASSLDIGYEQYF. The chain carries TRBV7-9 and TRBJ2-7, with D unclear. Germline V CDR1 and CDR2: SEHNR, FQNEAQ (reference sequence). This CDR3 comprises 13 residues. V dropped 1 base and J dropped 3 bases, with 7 bases sitting between them.

The chain employs TRBV28 and TRBJ1-1; D is undetermined. Germline CDR1 is MDHEN and CDR2 is SYDVKM. Deletions cut 10 bases from V and 0 bases from J, with 18 bases between. This CDR3 has 15 amino acids. The CDR3 bases are TGTGCCACCTTTTTTCTCGTAGGTATGAACACTGAAGCTTTCTTT. It encodes CATFFLVGMNTEAFF. Variable domain in full (rest from reference TRBV28 and TRBJ1-1): DVKVTQSSRYLVKRTGEKVFLECVQDMDHENMFWYRQDPGLGLRLIYFSYDVKMKEKGDIPEGYSVSREKKERFSLILESASTNQTSMYLCATFFLVGMNTEAFFGQGTRLTVV.

The gene calls are TRBV28 and TRBJ1-2; D is possibly TRBD1 (6 bases). Germline assignment: CDR1 MDHEN and CDR2 SYDVKM. Trimming removed 3 bases from V and 2 bases from J, with 7 bases in between. CDR3 length equals 13 residues. This chain's CDR3 is CASSFGQNYGYTF. CDR3 bases: TGTGCCAGCAGTTTCGGACAGAACTATGGCTACACCTTC.

This rearrangement joins TRBV24-1 to TRBJ2-1; a weak D match, TRBD2 (6 bases). This CDR3 region has 15 residues. Germline V gene sequence: CDR1 KGHDR, CDR2 SFDVKD. The V and J ends lost 5 bases and 7 bases respectively, with 17 bases between them. Here the CDR3 DNA reads TGTGCCACCAGTGGTTTTGAACGGGGGAGGAATGAGCAGTTCTTC. It encodes CATSGFERGRNEQFF.

The chain has TRBV29-1 and TRBJ2-7; no definite D call. Germline CDR1 reads SQVTM; CDR2 reads ANQGSEA. Trimming removed 5 bases at V and 2 bases at J, with 13 bases between. The CDR3 sequence is 13 residues long. The CDR3 loop reads CSVSDSETYEQYF. The CDR3 DNA is TGCAGCGTTTCTGACTCAGAGACCTACGAGCAGTACTTC.

The chain joins TRBV10-1 to TRBJ2-6; D remains unclear. From germline, CDR1 is WNHNN and CDR2 SYGVQD (reference sequence). This CDR3 is built from 16 residues. The V end lost 0 bases, the J end lost 4 bases, and 10 bases lay between the germline ends. The CDR3 region has the DNA TGCGCCAGCAGTGAGTCGTTAGGGAAAGGGGCCAACGTCCTGACTTTC. Residues: CASSESLGKGANVLTF.

The chain uses TRBV19 and TRBJ2-1; 12 bases are a match to TRBD2. The germline V gene has CDR1 LNHDA and CDR2 SQIVND (reference sequence). The V segment lost 1 base and the J segment 6 bases; nucleotides outside the gene matches: 1. The CDR3 covers 15 residues. CDR3 DNA: TGTGCCAGTAGTATAGCTAGCGGGGGGGCCAATGAGCAGTTCTTC. Its translation: CASSIASGGANEQFF.

This rearrangement joins TRBV11-2 to TRBJ1-1; no definite D call. Trimming shortened V by 3 bases and J by 2 bases, and 13 bases separated the two germline ends. The CDR3 is 15 amino acids. Per the germline V gene, CDR1 is SGHAT and CDR2 is FQNNGV. The CDR3 bases are TGTGCCAGCAGCTTTCCCGCGGCATCCAACACTGAAGCTTTCTTT. Encoded protein: CASSFPAASNTEAFF.

The V gene is TRBV2, the J gene TRBJ1-4; no reliable D call. Between the trimmed V and J ends, which lost 10 bases and 0 bases, there was a span of 15 bases. Germline CDR1 SNHLY, CDR2 FYNNEI. CDR3 size: 15 residues. CDR3 nucleotide sequence: TGTGCCACCTTAAAGAGCTCGACAACTAATGAAAAACTGTTTTTT. Translated, it gives CATLKSSTTNEKLFF.

V gene TRBV15 combines with J gene TRBJ1-5; 8 nucleotides line up with TRBD1. CDR1 and CDR2 from the germline V gene are LNHNV and YYDKDF (reference sequence). The CDR3 has 16 amino acids. V dropped 1 base and J dropped 2; count of bases not matched to a gene: 4. CDR3 nucleotide sequence: TGTGCCACCAGCAGAGCAGGGGGCGCGGGCAATCAGCCCCAGCATTTT. This gives the protein CATSRAGGAGNQPQHF.

V usage is TRBV12-3 or TRBV12-4 and J usage is TRBJ2-7; no reliable D call. The germline V and J ends were trimmed by 2 bases and 2 bases, with 4 bases remaining between them. There are 12 residues in the CDR3. Here the CDR3 DNA reads TGTGCCAGCAGTTTACGCCCCTACGAGCAGTACTTC. Residues: CASSLRPYEQYF.

The gene calls are TRBV7-9 and TRBJ2-3, with a tentative D call TRBD2 (7 bases). The CDR3 has 17 residues. The V end lost 8 bases, the J end lost 0 bases, and 21 bases lay between the germline ends. Germline CDR1 SEHNR, CDR2 FQNEAQ (reference sequence). Written as DNA, the CDR3 is TGTGCCAGCGGAGGGGGGGGCATCGTATCTAGCACAGATACGCAGTATTTT. It codes for CASGGGGIVSSTDTQYF.

The genes are TRBV9 and TRBJ2-2; 7 nucleotides align to TRBD2. Looked up from germline, CDR1 is SGDLS and CDR2 is YYNGEE. CDR3 length: 18 amino acids. V shed 5 bases, J shed 7 bases, and the junction held 20 bases outside the gene matches. The CDR3 here is CASSHRGGVRGIGGELFF. In nucleotides, the CDR3 is TGTGCCAGCAGTCACCGGGGAGGGGTCCGGGGTATTGGCGGGGAGCTGTTTTTT.

The V and J genes are TRBV9 and TRBJ1-3; possibly TRBD1 for D (5 bases). In germline, CDR1 is SGDLS, CDR2 YYNGEE. Trimming cost V 0 bases and J 4 bases, with 17 bases left between them. CDR3 size: 17 residues. CDR3 amino acids: CASSVDAGTTSGNTIYF. The CDR3 nucleotides read TGTGCCAGCAGCGTAGATGCGGGGACTACCTCGGGAAACACCATATATTTT.

In this sample, this clone turned up once. This chain connects TRBV7-6 to TRBJ2-3; 8 bases fit TRBD2. Germline loops: CDR1 SGHVS, CDR2 FNYEAQ. The length of the CDR3 is 16 residues. Trimming at V came to 5 bases and at J to 2 bases, leaving 9 bases not matched to a gene. The CDR3 region has the DNA TGTGCCAGCAGCCCCCGGACTAGCACCCTCACAGATACGCAGTATTTT. Its protein is CASSPRTSTLTDTQYF. The full variable domain, rest sourced from reference TRBV7-6 and TRBJ2-3, is GAGVSQSPRYKVTKRGQDVALRCDPISGHVSLYWYRQALGQGPEFLTYFNYEAQQDKSGLPNDRFSAERPEGSISTLTIQRTEQRDSAMYRCASSPRTSTLTDTQYFGPGTRLTVL.

The sample holds a few counts of this clone. This chain uses TRBV5-6 with TRBJ2-5; no clear D gene. The CDR3 is 14 residues long. V lost 0 bases and J 5 bases, leaving 11 bases between the germline ends. The germline gives CDR1 SGHDT, CDR2 YYEEEE. The CDR3 protein is CASSLGTVMETQYF. In DNA, the CDR3 is TGTGCCAGCAGCTTGGGGACGGTGATGGAGACCCAGTACTTC.

This clone has a single count. The J gene is TRBJ1-4, the V gene TRBV7-9, with TRBD1 matching over 8 bases. The V gene's germline CDR1 is SEHNR and CDR2 FQNEAQ (reference sequence). The CDR3 runs 15 residues. Unmatched junction bases numbered 7, after V lost 5 bases and J lost 5 bases. The CDR3 coding sequence is TGTGCCAGCAGCCTTCGACAGGGGACAAATGAAAAACTGTTTTTT. This codes for CASSLRQGTNEKLFF.

The chain joins TRBV11-1 to TRBJ2-1, with 7 bases identical to TRBD1. Trimming at V came to 5 bases and at J to 0 bases, leaving 7 bases not matched to a gene. The CDR3 spans 16 residues. CDR1 SGHAT and CDR2 FQDESV come from the germline V gene (reference sequence). The DNA for the CDR3 is TGTGCCAGCAGCAGACAACAGGGGTTCTCCTACAATGAGCAGTTCTTC. It is translated as CASSRQQGFSYNEQFF.